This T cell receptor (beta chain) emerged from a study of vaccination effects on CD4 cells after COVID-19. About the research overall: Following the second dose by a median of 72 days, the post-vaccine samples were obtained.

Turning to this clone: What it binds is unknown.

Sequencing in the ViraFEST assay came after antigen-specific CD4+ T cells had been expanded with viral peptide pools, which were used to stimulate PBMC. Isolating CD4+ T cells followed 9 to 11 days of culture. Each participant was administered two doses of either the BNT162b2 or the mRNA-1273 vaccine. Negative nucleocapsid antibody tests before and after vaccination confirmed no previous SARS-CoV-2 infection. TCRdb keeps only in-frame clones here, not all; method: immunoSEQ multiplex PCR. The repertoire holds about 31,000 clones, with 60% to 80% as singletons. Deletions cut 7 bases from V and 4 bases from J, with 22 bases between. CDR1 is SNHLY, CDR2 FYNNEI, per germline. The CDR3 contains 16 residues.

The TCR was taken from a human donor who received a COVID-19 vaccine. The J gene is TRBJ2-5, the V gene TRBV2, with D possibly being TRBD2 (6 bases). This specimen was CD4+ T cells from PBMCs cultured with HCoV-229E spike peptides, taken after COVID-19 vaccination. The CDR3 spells CASMGRGGMLRETQYF. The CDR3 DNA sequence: TGTGCCAGCATGGGTCGTGGCGGGATGCTCCGAGAGACCCAGTACTTC.